These 21 T cell receptor beta chains were all obtained from the same sample, sequenced in a study of T cell clonotyping in hematopoietic cell transplantation. The protocol was immunoSEQ multiplex PCR, while the TCRdb copy is restricted to in-frame clones and leaves out a portion. The sample consists of over 1,500 clones, about 90% of them appearing once. This specimen consisted of PBMCs, obtained at the time of graft-versus-host disease after allogeneic stem cell transplant. Receptors originate from a male patient younger than 35 who had an allogeneic stem cell transplant from a related donor, so the T cells may come from the graft donor. Some clones in this sample may be carry-over from other donors' samples.

The chain is built from TRBV10-3 and TRBJ2-7, with TRBD1 identical over 10 bases. Germline CDR1 is ENHRY and CDR2 is SYGVKD. The CDR3 sequence is 15 residues long. Trimming cost V 7 bases and J 0 bases; bases outside gene matches: 6. The DNA for the CDR3 is TGTGCCATCAATGCCGGGACAGGGGTCTCCTACGAGCAGTACTTC. Protein product: CAINAGTGVSYEQYF.

A remark on this clone: One end of the junction does not line up with germline, which may come from a read error. V gene TRBV7-7 combines with J gene TRBJ2-3, with D perhaps being TRBD1 or TRBD2 (5 bases each). Germline-derived CDR1 and CDR2 are SSHAT and FNYEAQ (reference sequence). CDR3 size: 15 residues. CDR3 protein: CASSSGTPGTDTQYF. CDR3 bases: TGTGCTAGCAGCTCCGGGACGCCCGGCACAGATACGCAGTATTTT.

The chain carries TRBV5-6 and TRBJ1-5, with D hard to call. V was trimmed by 3 bases and J by 0 bases, leaving 4 bases between them. The CDR3 sequence is 13 residues long. CDR1 is SGHDT, CDR2 YYEEEE, per germline. DNA of the CDR3: TGTGCCAGCAGCTGGGCTAGCAATCAGCCCCAGCATTTT. Protein sequence: CASSWASNQPQHF. Drawing the rest from reference TRBV5-6 and TRBJ1-5, the complete variable domain is DAGVTQSPTHLIKTRGQQVTLRCSPKSGHDTVSWYQQALGQGPQFIFQYYEEEERQRGNFPDRFSGHQFPNYSSELNVNALLLGDSALYLCASSWASNQPQHFGDGTRLSIL.

The chain employs TRBV10-3 and TRBJ2-1; tentatively, D is TRBD2 (5 bases). CDR1 ENHRY and CDR2 SYGVKD come from the germline V gene. The CDR3 runs 15 residues. The ends were cut back, 3 bases at V and 3 bases at J, with 12 bases in the middle. CDR3 sequence reads: CAISEEGLGYNEQFF. CDR3 in DNA: TGTGCCATCAGTGAAGAGGGTCTGGGCTACAATGAGCAGTTCTTC.

This clone was seen a single time. The rearrangement uses TRBV2 and TRBJ2-7; 10 positions match TRBD2. The CDR3 totals 15 residues. Germline V CDR1 and CDR2: SNHLY, FYNNEI. V gave up 2 bases and J gave up 9 bases; unmatched junction bases: 10. The CDR3 spells CASSESRTSGFWQYF. DNA for the CDR3: TGTGCCAGCAGTGAATCCAGGACTAGCGGCTTTTGGCAGTACTTC.

The chain has TRBV11-2 and TRBJ2-7, with D perhaps matching TRBD2 (6 bases). This CDR3 contains 17 residues. The germline V gene has CDR1 SGHAT and CDR2 FQNNGV. Trimming removed 2 bases from V and 0 bases from J, with 17 bases in between. The CDR3 here is CASSLSPTGDSSYEQYF. The CDR3 DNA is TGTGCCAGCAGCTTAAGCCCCACCGGGGACTCCTCCTACGAGCAGTACTTC.

The chain carries TRBV7-2 and TRBJ2-2; D perhaps matches TRBD2 (9 bases). Deletions cut 5 bases from V and 6 bases from J, with 16 bases between. Looked up from germline, CDR1 is SGHTA and CDR2 is FQGNSA. CDR3 length: 15 amino acids. The DNA of the CDR3 is TGTGCCAGCAGCGACAGGGGACTAGCTTCCGGGGAGCTGTTTTTT. This codes for CASSDRGLASGELFF.

This chain connects TRBV7-2 to TRBJ1-2; D might be TRBD1 (5 bases). V was clipped by 4 bases and J by 4 bases, with 13 bases between them. The CDR3 has 14 residues. The V gene's germline CDR1 is SGHTA and CDR2 FQGNSA. CDR3 in DNA: TGTGCCAGCAGCTCATACCAGGGCTCCTATGGCTACACCTTC. This sequence encodes CASSSYQGSYGYTF.

The chain couples TRBV7-9 to TRBJ2-7; D is perhaps TRBD1 (5 bases). Germline values: CDR1 SEHNR, CDR2 FQNEAQ (reference sequence). This CDR3 region has 13 residues. Between the trimmed V and J ends, which lost 6 bases and 5 bases, there was a span of 14 bases. Here the CDR3 reads CASRPSGADEQYF. CDR3 nucleotide sequence: TGTGCCAGCAGACCAAGTGGGGCGGACGAGCAGTACTTC.

The CDR3 sequence: CASSTRGLDSNQPQHF. The CDR3 DNA sequence: TGTGCCAGTAGTACGCGGGGGTTAGATAGCAATCAGCCCCAGCATTTT. The V and J genes are TRBV19 and TRBJ1-5, with D tentatively TRBD1 (5 bases). This CDR3 spans 16 amino acids. V was clipped by 4 bases and J by 0 bases, with 13 bases between them. The germline V gene encodes CDR1 LNHDA and CDR2 SQIVND (reference sequence).

This chain joins TRBV18 and TRBJ2-7; 9 positions match TRBD2. The CDR3 totals 16 residues. Germline V lookup: CDR1 KGHSH, CDR2 LQKENI. Germline trimming cut 3 bases from V and 0 bases from J; bases unmatched to any gene: 6. The CDR3 nucleotides are TGTGCCAGCTCACCCCAGGGTAGCGGGAGCTCCTACGAGCAGTACGTC. It is translated as CASSPQGSGSSYEQYV.

The CDR3 sequence is CASIPTWGSADTQYF. The DNA for the CDR3 is TGTGCCAGCATCCCAACGTGGGGGAGCGCAGATACGCAGTATTTT. The rearrangement joins TRBV7-2 to TRBJ2-3; D possibly uses TRBD1 or TRBD2 (5 bases each). Germline CDR1 SGHTA, CDR2 FQGNSA. V was trimmed by 7 bases and J by 4 bases, leaving 18 bases between them. CDR3 length: 15 residues.

The CDR3 is CASSIDRKEWGTDTQYF. CDR3 nucleotides: TGTGCCAGTAGTATAGATAGGAAGGAGTGGGGCACAGATACGCAGTATTTT. The chain links TRBV19 to TRBJ2-3; the D is unclear. This CDR3 is built from 17 residues. V gave up 0 bases and J gave up 1 base, with 14 bases separating them. The germline CDR1 and CDR2 sequences are LNHDA and SQIVND (reference sequence).

This chain uses TRBV4-3 with TRBJ1-5; D might be TRBD1 (6 bases). Trimming stripped 0 bases from V and 3 bases from J, with 15 bases between. The CDR3 totals 17 residues. CDR1 and CDR2 (germline): LGHNA, YSLEER. The CDR3 spells CASSQDRLGGFNQPQHF. The CDR3 region has the DNA TGCGCCAGCAGCCAAGATAGATTAGGGGGGTTCAATCAGCCCCAGCATTTT.

This chain links TRBV9 with TRBJ1-3; unclear D gene. CDR3 length: 17 amino acids. V lost 0 bases, J lost 1 base, and 14 bases lay in between. The germline V gene has CDR1 SGDLS and CDR2 YYNGEE. CDR3 nucleotides: TGTGCCAGCAGCGTAGAAACAGCCAGGAAATCTGGAAACACCATATATTTT. It specifies CASSVETARKSGNTIYF.

CDR3 in amino acids: CASSLNQGREAFF. Written as DNA, the CDR3 is TGTGCCAGCAGCTTAAATCAGGGACGCGAGGCTTTCTTT. The chain recombines TRBV7-3 with TRBJ1-1; maybe TRBD1 (5 bases). The germline gives CDR1 SGHTA, CDR2 FQGTGA. V shed 1 base and J shed 11 bases, with 14 bases lying between them. The length of the CDR3 is 13 residues.

V gene TRBV11-3 combines with J gene TRBJ2-7; 7 bases are shared with TRBD1. This CDR3 has 17 residues. Per the germline V gene, CDR1 is SGHNT and CDR2 is YENEEA. J lost 2 bases, V lost 1 base, and 11 bases had no gene match. The CDR3 spells CASSLGSDPGQAYEQYV. CDR3 bases: TGTGCCAGCAGCTTAGGGTCCGACCCCGGACAGGCCTACGAGCAGTACGTC.

This chain links TRBV7-2 with TRBJ2-5; D gene ambiguous. Germline-derived CDR1 and CDR2 are SGHTA and FQGNSA. The V and J ends lost 1 base and 1 base respectively, with 4 bases between them. The CDR3 is made up of 13 amino acids. CDR3 loop: CASSLGPQETQYF. In DNA, the CDR3 is TGTGCCAGCAGCTTAGGCCCCCAAGAGACCCAGTACTTC.

J is TRBJ1-4 and V is TRBV4-1; possible D gene TRBD1, 5 bases. Germline V gene lookup returns CDR1 MGHRA and CDR2 YSYEKL. V was clipped by 6 bases and J by 4 bases, with 6 bases between them. The CDR3 length is 12 residues. Here the CDR3 DNA reads TGCGCCAGCAGGAGGGGTAATGAAAAACTGTTTTTT. Translated, it gives CASRRGNEKLFF.

The chain couples TRBV7-9 to TRBJ2-7; D gene unclear. Germline CDR1 is SEHNR and CDR2 is FQNEAQ (reference sequence). V shed 3 bases and J shed 2 bases, with 11 bases lying between them. This CDR3 comprises 14 residues. The DNA of the CDR3 is TGTGCCAGCAGCTTTTCGGTACAGCCCTACGAGCAGTACGTC. Translated, it gives CASSFSVQPYEQYV.

J is TRBJ2-7 and V is TRBV27; 7 positions agree with TRBD2. The CDR3 sequence is 16 residues long. Trimming took 3 bases from V and 2 from J; bases not matched to a gene: 10. CDR1 and CDR2 (germline): MNHEY, SMNVEV (reference sequence). CDR3 bases: TGTGCCAGCAGTTTCCTTGGTAGCGGGCTTACCTACGAGCAGTACTTC. Translation gives CASSFLGSGLTYEQYF.